This T cell receptor beta chain is from a study of T cell clusters in autoimmune cytopenias (dated by TCRdb to about 2019). Study-wide context: Of the approximately 39 healthy donor controls, some 20 were female, and the group had a mean age of 56 years and a median age of roughly 59 years. Per sample, TRB sequencing gave a median depth of approximately 54,000 reads and a median of 2,350 distinct TRB clonotypes. TRB and IGH repertoires from peripheral blood were sequenced in autoimmune cytopenia patients at active disease and during treatment follow-up, with healthy, CLL and autoimmune hepatitis controls included alongside. The goal of the study was to find out whether patients with autoimmune cytopenia have a disease-specific immune repertoire signature that could be used as a blood-based biomarker. For primary cytopenia the controls were about two dozen age-matched healthy donors, whereas for secondary cytopenia the controls were more than 12 age-matched CLL patients. Repertoires from autoimmune hepatitis patients were compared with those of 20 to 25 healthy donors matched for age and sex. Overall study results and their limits: The TRB repertoire shifts, including less even repertoires in secondary cytopenia and CLL, mostly reflected lymphoma bias and not autoimmunity. Healthy donors had almost three times as many exclusive TRB clusters as active autoimmune hepatitis patients, a finding consistent with an autoimmunity-wide signature. GLIPH results suggested that primary autoimmune cytopenia patients were missing physiological T cell clusters, with 51 clusters found only in healthy donors compared with some 17 found only in patients. The T cell clusters were only ever defined in silico, so experimental validation of their functional role was still needed. The cluster-lack signature was not seen for secondary cytopenia versus CLL, apparently masked by the dominant lymphoma-associated repertoire.

TRB amplification used about 0.25 ug of peripheral blood genomic DNA, roughly 41,000 genome equivalents, per sample. With respect to this clonotype: The clone's antigen remains unknown.

The CDR3 has 16 amino acids, counting the end cysteine and phenylalanine. There is no recorded DNA. CDR1 and CDR2, per the germline V gene (reference sequence), are LNHNV and YYDKDF. TRB rearrangements were amplified by multiplex PCR using a touch-down protocol with TRB-A and TRB-B primer pools mixed in one tube. Illumina adapters and sample indices were added to the amplicons through two consecutive PCR reactions performed with Phusion HS II polymerase. The amplicons were purified from gel with the NucleoSpin Gel and PCR Clean-up kit, after which the amplicons were quantified by Qubit and checked for quality on an Agilent 2100 Bioanalyzer. Libraries were sequenced on an Illumina MiSeq using 600-cycle, single-indexed, paired-end runs. Regarding the original processing steps: TRB reads were aligned and assembled with MiXCR version 2.1.12 using the default MiXCR reference library. A clone was defined by each unique CDR3 nucleotide sequence, and the analysis included only productive sequences with two or more reads. To assess repertoire diversity, an R script computed alpha-parameterized diversity profiles (alpha 0 to 5), which included the Shannon (alpha 1) and Simpson (alpha 2) indices. Combinatorial TRB VJ usage was computed with the tcR package and compared between cohorts by principal component analysis with ade4. GLIPH was used to cluster TCRbeta CDR3s in pairs of cohorts matched for age and read depth, and a Wilcoxon test was used to compare cluster frequencies. TCRdb reprocessed the reads, so every CDR3 protein sequence counts as one entry and DNA is not shown. The V and J calls and clone size are TCRdb's, not the authors'. The sample's table lists a count of around 15,000 distinct CDR3 sequences. The ten largest clones represent about 3.7% of the sample.

These data also formed part of another study, on T cell repertoires in aging, cancer and after chemotherapy. As the second publication notes: Donors were distributed across six age groups ranging from 30 or younger to 70 or older, with at least three individuals included per group. Control TCR repertoires from healthy donors were recorded across several months to years, and re-sampling revealed clear clonal overlap. The complete dataset included some 9 million TCR reads. Compared with age-matched healthy donors, untreated patients with hematological or solid cancers had significantly lower TCR diversity and higher clonality in blood. In healthy donors, the drop in TCR diversity with age came mainly from a loss of richness, whereas in cancer patients a loss of evenness also played a part. In both cancer cohorts, median generation probability rose over the chemotherapy interval, which suggests that the repertoire was reconstituted through rebound thymic output. It was noted by the authors that conclusions about immunological memory after chemotherapy cannot be drawn from the repertoire data. Peripheral blood TCR beta repertoires from healthy donors and cancer patients were profiled to examine immunoaging and T cell reconstitution after chemotherapy. Alongside approximately 97 healthy donors serving as a reference group, the cohort included some 220 cancer patients, of whom some 91 had hematological cancers and some 130 had solid cancers. MiXCR versions 2.12 and 3.0.5 were used to process the TRB sequences. Shannon diversity, evenness, clonality (one minus evenness), and alpha-parameterized diversity profiles from alpha 0 to 5 were included as repertoire metrics. Generation probabilities of clones in paired pre- and post-chemotherapy samples were computed with the IGoR algorithm.

Specimen: peripheral blood. This clonotype was obtained from a human donor in good health. The chain is assembled from TRBV15 and TRBJ1-2; TCRdb designates TRBD1, a call that cannot be tested without DNA. The CDR3 protein is CATSSGGTQNNYGYTF.